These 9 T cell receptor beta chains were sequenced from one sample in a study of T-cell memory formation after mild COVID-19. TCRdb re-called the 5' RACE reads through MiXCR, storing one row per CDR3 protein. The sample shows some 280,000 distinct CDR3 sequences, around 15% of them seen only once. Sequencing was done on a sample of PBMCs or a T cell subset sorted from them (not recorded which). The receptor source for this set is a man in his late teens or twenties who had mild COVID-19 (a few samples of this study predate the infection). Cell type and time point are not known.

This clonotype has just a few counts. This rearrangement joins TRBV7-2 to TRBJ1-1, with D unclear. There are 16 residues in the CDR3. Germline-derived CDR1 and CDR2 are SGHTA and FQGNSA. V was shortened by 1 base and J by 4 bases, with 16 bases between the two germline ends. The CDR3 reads CASSLGTPSWATEAFF. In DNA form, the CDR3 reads TGTGCCAGCAGCTTAGGGACTCCCTCGTGGGCCACTGAAGCTTTCTTT.

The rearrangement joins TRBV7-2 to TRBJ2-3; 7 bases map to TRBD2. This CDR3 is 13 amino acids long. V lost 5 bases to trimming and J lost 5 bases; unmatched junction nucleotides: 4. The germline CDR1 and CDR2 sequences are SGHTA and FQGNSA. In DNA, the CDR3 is TGTGCCAGCAGCCGGGGGGTGGGAGATACGCAGTATTTT. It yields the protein CASSRGVGDTQYF.

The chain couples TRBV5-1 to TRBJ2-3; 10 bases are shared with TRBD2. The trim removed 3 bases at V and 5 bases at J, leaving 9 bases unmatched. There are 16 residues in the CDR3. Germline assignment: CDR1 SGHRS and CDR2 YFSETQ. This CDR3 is CASSSFSGGLGDTQYF. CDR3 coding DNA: TGCGCCAGCAGCTCCTTTAGCGGGGGGCTCGGAGATACGCAGTATTTT.

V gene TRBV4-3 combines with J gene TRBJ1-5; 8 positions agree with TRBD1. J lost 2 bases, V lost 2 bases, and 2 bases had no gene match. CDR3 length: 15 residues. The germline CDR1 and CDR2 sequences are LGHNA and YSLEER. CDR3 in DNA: TGCGCCAGCAGCCAAATGACAGGGGGCAATCAGCCCCAGCATTTT. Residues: CASSQMTGGNQPQHF.

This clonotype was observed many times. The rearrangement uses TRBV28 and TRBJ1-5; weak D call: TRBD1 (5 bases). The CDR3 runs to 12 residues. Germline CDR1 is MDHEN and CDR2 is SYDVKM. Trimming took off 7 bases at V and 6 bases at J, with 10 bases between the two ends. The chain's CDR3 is CASTHGGQPQHF. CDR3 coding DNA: TGTGCCAGCACCCACGGGGGTCAGCCCCAGCATTTT.

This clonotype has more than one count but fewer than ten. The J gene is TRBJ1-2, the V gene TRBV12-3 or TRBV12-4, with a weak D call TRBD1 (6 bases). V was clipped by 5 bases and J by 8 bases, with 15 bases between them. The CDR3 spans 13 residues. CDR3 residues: CASSGQGSGGYTF. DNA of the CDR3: TGTGCCAGCAGTGGTCAGGGGTCGGGCGGCTACACCTTC.

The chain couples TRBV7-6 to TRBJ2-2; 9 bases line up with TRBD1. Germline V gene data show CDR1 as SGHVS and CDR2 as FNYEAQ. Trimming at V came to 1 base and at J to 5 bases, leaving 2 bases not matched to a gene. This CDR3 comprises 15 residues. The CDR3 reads CASSLVTGGTGELFF. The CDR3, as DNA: TGTGCCAGCAGCTTAGTGACAGGGGGGACCGGGGAGCTGTTTTTT.

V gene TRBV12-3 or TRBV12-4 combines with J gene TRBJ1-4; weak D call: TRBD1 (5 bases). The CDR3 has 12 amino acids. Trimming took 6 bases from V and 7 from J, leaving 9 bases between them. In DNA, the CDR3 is TGTGCCAGCAGGGGGCCGGGTGAAAAACTGTTTTTT. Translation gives CASRGPGEKLFF.

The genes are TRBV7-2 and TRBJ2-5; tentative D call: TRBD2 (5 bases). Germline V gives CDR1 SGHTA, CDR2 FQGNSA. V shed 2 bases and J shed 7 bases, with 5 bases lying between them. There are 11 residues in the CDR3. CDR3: CASSLTRTQYF. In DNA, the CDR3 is TGTGCCAGCAGCTTAACTAGGACCCAGTACTTC.